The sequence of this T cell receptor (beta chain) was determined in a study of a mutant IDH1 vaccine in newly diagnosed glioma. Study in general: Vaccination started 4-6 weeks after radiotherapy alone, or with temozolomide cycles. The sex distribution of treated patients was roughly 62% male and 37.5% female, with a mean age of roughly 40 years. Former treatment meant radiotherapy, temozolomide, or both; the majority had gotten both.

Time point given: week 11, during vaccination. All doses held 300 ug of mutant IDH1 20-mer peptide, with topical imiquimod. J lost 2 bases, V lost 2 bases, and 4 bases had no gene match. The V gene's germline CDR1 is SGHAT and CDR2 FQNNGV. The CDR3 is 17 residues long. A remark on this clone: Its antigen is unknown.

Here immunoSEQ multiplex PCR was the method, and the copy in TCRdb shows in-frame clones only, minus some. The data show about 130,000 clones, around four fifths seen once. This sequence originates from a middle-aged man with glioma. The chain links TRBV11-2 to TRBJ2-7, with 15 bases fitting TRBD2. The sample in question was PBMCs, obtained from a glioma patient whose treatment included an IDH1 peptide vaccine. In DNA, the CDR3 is TGTGCCAGCAGCTTACCGGGACTAGCGGGGGGACCCTACGAGCAGTACTTC. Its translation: CASSLPGLAGGPYEQYF.